This is a list of T cell receptor beta chains from one sample in a study of blood T cell repertoires in COVID-19. Repertoires were generated with immunoSEQ multiplex PCR, while TCRdb's copy carries only in-frame clones and drops some. The sample consists of some 250,000 clones, approximately 83% of them appearing once. The sequenced material came from PBMCs or T cells enriched from blood (not recorded which). Source of these receptors: a woman aged 45-65 years who had recovered from COVID-19. Each CDR3 is given with its conserved first and last residue. The D gene is left open where the match is weak. For some rows the clone size is stated as once, few or many, or as a class when expanded; others skip it.

CDR3aa,CDR3nt,v_gene,abundance,d_gene,j_gene
CASSLAGTGYSPLHF,TGTGCCAGCAGCTTAGCCGGGACAGGGTATTCACCCCTCCACTTT,TRBV7-9,.,TRBD1,TRBJ1-6
CASSLGKGTALYNEQFF,TGTGCCAGCAGCTTAGGAAAAGGGACAGCGCTCTACAATGAGCAGTTCTTC,TRBV13,.,TRBD1,TRBJ2-1
CASGTLGFKASGRDWSYEQYF,TGTGCTAGTGGTACACTAGGGTTTAAAGCTAGCGGGAGGGATTGGTCCTACGAGCAGTACTTC,TRBV12-5,.,TRBD2,TRBJ2-7
CASSLGFGGQEGYTF,TGCGCCAGCAGCTTGGGATTCGGGGGGCAGGAGGGCTACACCTTC,TRBV5-1,.,.,TRBJ1-2
CAIRFGSGRLEDTQYF,TGTGCCATCAGATTTGGGTCGGGTCGTTTGGAAGATACGCAGTATTTT,TRBV10-3,once,.,TRBJ2-3
CASSPTSPLNEQFF,TGTGCCAGCAGTCCGACTAGCCCTCTCAATGAGCAGTTCTTC,TRBV4-2,.,TRBD2,TRBJ2-1
CASSFTTFPGGQPQHF,TGTGCCAGCAGTTTCACGACATTCCCCGGTGGTCAGCCCCAGCATTTT,TRBV28,.,.,TRBJ1-5
CASSPLAGVTDTQYF,TGTGCCAGCAGCCCCCTAGCGGGAGTTACAGATACGCAGTATTTT,TRBV13,.,TRBD2,TRBJ2-3
CASSPQTSRNEQFF,TGTGCCAGCAGCCCTCAGACTAGTAGGAATGAGCAGTTCTTC,TRBV3-1/TRBV3-2,.,.,TRBJ2-1
CASSQEGTGDNQPQHF,TGCGCCAGCAGCCAAGAGGGGACAGGGGACAATCAGCCCCAGCATTTT,TRBV4-1,.,TRBD1,TRBJ1-5
CASSKVKGAGSSYNEQFF,TGTGCCAGCAGCAAGGTAAAGGGAGCGGGGAGCTCCTACAATGAGCAGTTCTTC,TRBV5-6,once,TRBD2,TRBJ2-1